What follows are 30 T cell receptor beta chains derived from one specimen sequenced in a study of metastatic and nonmetastatic thyroid tumors. MiXCR re-clonotyped the PCR reads for TCRdb. Of about 82,000 clones listed, around 13% are singletons. No treatment of any kind had been given to any patient before thyroid surgery. The specimen sequenced was tumor tissue. Receptor source: a female donor with papillary thyroid cancer or a benign thyroid nodule (not recorded which). Some clones in this sample may be carry-over from other donors' samples.

This clone occurred many times. Additional DNA sequences in this sample encode the identical CDR3. The chain combines TRBV19 with TRBJ1-5; D ambiguous. With 2 bases removed from V and 5 bases from J, the gap between germline ends came to 4 bases. The germline V gene encodes CDR1 LNHDA and CDR2 SQIVND (reference sequence). The CDR3 is 12 amino acids. This CDR3 is CASSIWDQPQHF. The CDR3 DNA reads as TGTGCCAGTAGTATATGGGATCAGCCCCAGCATTTT.

The gene calls are TRBV5-6 and TRBJ2-5, with D unresolved. Trimming pared 2 bases from V and 3 bases from J, leaving 5 bases between. Germline V gene data show CDR1 as SGHDT and CDR2 as YYEEEE. This CDR3 has 12 residues. DNA of the CDR3: TGTGCCAGCAGCTTTAGGAAAGAGACCCAGTACTTC. Encoded protein: CASSFRKETQYF.

This clone was found many times. The V call is TRBV3-1, the J call TRBJ2-7; no clear D. V was pared by 0 bases and J by 6 bases, with 6 bases between. This CDR3 spans 12 amino acids. Germline V gives CDR1 LGHDT, CDR2 YNNKEL (reference sequence). Here the CDR3 reads CASSQDTGEQYF. The DNA of the CDR3 is TGTGCCAGCAGCCAAGATACGGGCGAGCAGTACTTC.

This clone has more than one count but fewer than ten. This sequence may be a read error, since a much larger clone differs from it by one base. The missing conserved phenylalanine or tryptophan at the end of this CDR3 makes a read error likely. V and J are TRBV10-1 and TRBJ2-7, with 12 nucleotides matching TRBD2. The CDR3 extends over 14 amino acids. Per the germline V gene, CDR1 is WNHNN and CDR2 is SYGVQD (reference sequence). The junction had 3 bases not matched to a gene; V was cut back by 5 bases and J by 4 bases. The CDR3 sequence is CASSPSGRAYEQYL. DNA of the CDR3: TGCGCCAGCAGTCCTAGCGGGAGGGCGTACGAGCAGTACCTC.

This clone showed up many times. This chain links TRBV20-1 with TRBJ2-3; D is unresolved. CDR1 is DFQATT, CDR2 SNEGSKA, per germline (reference sequence). The CDR3 covers 13 residues. Trimming shortened V by 5 bases and J by 8 bases, and 17 bases separated the two germline ends. Written as DNA, the CDR3 is TGCAGTGCTCCCGTCCAAACTACGGGTACGCAGTATTTT. It yields the protein CSAPVQTTGTQYF.

Regarding this clone: A much larger clone sits a single nucleotide away, making a read error possible. This specimen includes other DNA sequences encoding the same CDR3. V usage is TRBV12-3 or TRBV12-4 and J usage is TRBJ2-2, with D perhaps TRBD1 or TRBD2 (6 bases each). The CDR3 is made up of 18 amino acids. With 10 bases removed from V and 1 base from J, the gap between germline ends came to 25 bases. The CDR3 here is CATPPREGGRRNTGELFF. CDR3 nucleotides: TGTGCCACCCCTCCGAGGGAAGGGGGGCGCCGGAACACCGGGGAGCTGTTTTTT.

This chain links TRBV7-2 with TRBJ2-1; TRBD2 aligns across 8 bases. CDR3 length equals 15 residues. V shed 5 bases, J shed 8 bases, and the junction held 11 bases outside the gene matches. CDR1 is SGHTA, CDR2 FQGNSA, per germline. In DNA, the CDR3 is TGTGCCAGCAGCCCGCCGGGACTAGAGGGGCATGAGCAGTTCTTC. Translated, it gives CASSPPGLEGHEQFF.

This clone showed up many times. The genes are TRBV2 and TRBJ2-3; TRBD2 matches 10 bases. CDR3 length: 16 residues. Germline lookup yields CDR1 SNHLY and CDR2 FYNNEI. Losses at the gene ends were 5 bases for V and 1 base for J; bases not matched to a gene: 6. This chain's CDR3 is CASSRGGTSGTDTQYF. The CDR3 region has the DNA TGTGCCAGCAGTAGGGGCGGGACTAGCGGCACAGATACGCAGTATTTT.

This clone was seen repeatedly, ten times or more. The rearrangement links TRBV5-1 to TRBJ2-7; 13 bases fit TRBD2. Germline V lookup: CDR1 SGHRS, CDR2 YFSETQ. CDR3 length: 18 residues. After removal of 3 bases from V and 3 bases from J, the junction contained 12 bases not matched to a gene. For the CDR3, the DNA is TGCGCCAGCAGCTCCGGGGTCGGGACTAGCGGGATGGTCTACGAGCAGTACTTC. This gives the protein CASSSGVGTSGMVYEQYF.

Regarding this clone: Its ends do not fully match the called genes, so a read error is possible. The V call is TRBV7-6, the J call TRBJ1-1; 8 bases agree with TRBD1. Looked up from germline, CDR1 is SGHVS and CDR2 is FNYEAQ. The CDR3 consists of 17 residues. CDR3 in DNA: TGTGCCAGCAGCCGCTCCGGGACAGGCGTTATAGGCACTGAAGCTCTCTTT. This codes for CASSRSGTGVIGTEALF.

A remark on this clone: A much larger clone differs by one base, so this may be a read error. V and J are TRBV19 and TRBJ2-7, with 7 bases that match TRBD2. Germline V gene lookup returns CDR1 LNHDA and CDR2 SQIVND (reference sequence). The CDR3 is 14 amino acids. Germline trimming cut 7 bases from V and 3 bases from J; bases unmatched to any gene: 9. In DNA form, the CDR3 reads TGTGCCAGTACCCTGACTAGCTGGGGCTACGAGCAGTACTTC. It specifies CASTLTSWGYEQYF.

At least ten counts were recorded for this clone. This CDR3 fails to terminate in the conserved phenylalanine or tryptophan, so it likely reflects a read error. Other DNA sequences in the same sample also yield this CDR3. The chain links TRBV6-1 to TRBJ2-7; no firm D call. V gave up 6 bases and J gave up 1 base, with 16 bases separating them. Germline V CDR1 and CDR2: MNHNS, SASEGT. The CDR3 is made up of 15 amino acids. The CDR3 is CASSLPPGSSYEQYL. CDR3 in DNA: TGTGCCAGCAGCCTACCCCCCGGGTCATCCTACGAGCAGTACCTC.

This clone was found many times. The chain employs TRBV28 and TRBJ2-1; 11 bases agree with TRBD2. The V gene end was trimmed by 7 bases and the J gene end by 7 bases; junction bases not matched to a gene: 21. The CDR3 covers 19 residues. The germline V gene encodes CDR1 MDHEN and CDR2 SYDVKM. CDR3 coding DNA: TGTGCCAGCACAAGCAGGGTTTTCGTACTAGCGGGAGTGAAGAATGAGCAGTTCTTC. Its translation: CASTSRVFVLAGVKNEQFF.

This clone was seen more than once but under ten times. In the same sample, other DNA sequences code for this CDR3. V is TRBV6-4 and J is TRBJ2-5, with TRBD2 matching 8 bases. V shed 6 bases, J shed 3 bases, and the junction held 15 bases outside the gene matches. The CDR3 is made up of 17 amino acids. The germline gives CDR1 MRHNA, CDR2 SNTAGT. CDR3 DNA sequence: TGTGCCAGCAGCGATAACTCTCGGGAGGGCCCTAAAGAGACCCAGTACTTC. Its protein product is CASSDNSREGPKETQYF.

This clone was recorded at least ten times. The chain couples TRBV10-2 to TRBJ2-1; D unclear. CDR1 is WSHSY and CDR2 is SAAADI in the germline V gene. Trimming removed 3 bases at V and 2 bases at J, with 5 bases between. The CDR3 is 13 amino acids. The CDR3 coding sequence is TGCGCCAGCAGTGATACAGCCTACAATGAGCAGTTCTTC. Translating it yields CASSDTAYNEQFF.

This clone was found many times. The genes are TRBV28 and TRBJ1-1; D perhaps matches TRBD1 (6 bases). The V gene's germline CDR1 is MDHEN and CDR2 SYDVKM. Trimming took off 6 bases at V and 5 bases at J, with 16 bases between the two ends. This CDR3 region has 14 residues. DNA for the CDR3: TGTGCCAGCAGACCCCCCGGGACAAATACTGAAGCTTTCTTT. Protein sequence: CASRPPGTNTEAFF.

This clone was observed many times. Sequence at one end of the junction differs from germline and may be a read error. V is TRBV7-9 and J is TRBJ2-7; no definite D call. The length of the CDR3 is 12 residues. Germline values: CDR1 SEHNR, CDR2 FQNEAQ (reference sequence). The CDR3 reads CASGLDFYKQYF. The DNA of the CDR3 is TGTGCCAGCGGCCTCGACTTCTACAAGCAGTACTTC.

This clone was counted a few times. This could be a read error, since a much larger clone is one nucleotide away. The same CDR3 arises from other DNA sequences in this sample as well. V and J are TRBV19 and TRBJ1-1, with a possible D match to TRBD1 (6 bases). Trimming pared 11 bases from V and 5 bases from J, leaving 18 bases between. The CDR3 covers 13 residues. Germline V gene lookup returns CDR1 LNHDA and CDR2 SQIVND (reference sequence). The CDR3 spells CAGSQSQGTEAFF. The CDR3 nucleotides read TGTGCCGGCTCCCAGTCTCAGGGGACTGAAGCTTTCTTT.

This clone came up once. Just one base apart from a much larger clone, this may be a read error. The sample carries other DNA sequences with the same CDR3. The V and J genes are TRBV18 and TRBJ2-5; TRBD1 matches 7 bases. This CDR3 has 13 amino acids. Per germline, CDR1 KGHSH and CDR2 LQKENI. CDR3 in amino acids: CASSSTGQETQYF. The CDR3 DNA sequence: TGTGCCAGCTCGTCGACAGGGCAAGAGACCCAGTACTTT.

This clone was detected many times. This chain uses TRBV28 with TRBJ2-1; 9 bases fit TRBD2. J was trimmed by 5 bases and V by 10 bases; bases with no gene match: 9. The CDR3 sequence is 14 residues long. CDR1 and CDR2 from the germline V gene are MDHEN and SYDVKM. DNA of the CDR3: TGTGCCACCTCTGTAGCGGGAGTCCACAATGAGCAGTTCTTC. It translates to CATSVAGVHNEQFF.

This clone was detected many times. V and J are TRBV24-1 and TRBJ1-5; 7 bases map to TRBD1. The V gene's germline CDR1 is KGHDR and CDR2 SFDVKD. CDR3 size: 15 residues. V shed 3 bases and J 9 bases; nucleotides not matched to a gene: 10. This chain's CDR3 is CATSDKQGGMVPQHF. CDR3 coding DNA: TGTGCCACCAGTGATAAGCAGGGGGGTATGGTGCCCCAGCATTTT.

This clone was seen ten or more times. This chain joins TRBV7-8 and TRBJ2-2, with D uncertain. CDR3 length: 15 residues. Trimming took 7 bases from V and 0 from J, leaving 12 bases between them. The germline V gene encodes CDR1 SGHVS and CDR2 FQNEAQ. The CDR3 loop is CASIRQHANTGELFF. In DNA form, the CDR3 reads TGTGCCAGCATAAGACAACACGCGAACACCGGGGAGCTGTTTTTT.

This clone has a handful of counts. The chain is built from TRBV28 and TRBJ2-7, with a tentative D call TRBD1 (6 bases). V was trimmed by 4 bases and J by 3 bases, leaving 16 bases between them. Per the germline V gene, CDR1 is MDHEN and CDR2 is SYDVKM. The CDR3 runs 15 residues. The CDR3 region has the DNA TGTGCCAGCAGTTCCCGCACAGGGAGCGTCTACGAGCAGTACTTC. This encodes CASSSRTGSVYEQYF.

This clone has a count of ten or more. The CDR3 protein is CASSTTGGDSPLHF. The CDR3, as DNA: TGTGCCAGCAGTACCACAGGGGGCGATTCACCCCTCCACTTT. This rearrangement joins TRBV12-3 or TRBV12-4 to TRBJ1-6, with 9 positions matching TRBD1. Trimming cost V 5 bases and J 8 bases; bases outside gene matches: 4. This CDR3 is built from 14 residues.

This clone was seen ten or more times. This CDR3 is CSAKRESTDTQYF. The CDR3, as DNA: TGCAGTGCCAAGCGGGAGAGCACAGATACGCAGTATTTT. The rearrangement links TRBV20-1 to TRBJ2-3, with TRBD2 identical over 8 bases. Germline assignment: CDR1 DFQATT and CDR2 SNEGSKA (reference sequence). With 6 bases clipped from V and 0 bases from J, the junction kept 2 bases outside the gene matches. The CDR3 covers 13 residues.

In its sample, this clone was seen many times. This rearrangement joins TRBV28 to TRBJ1-4; weak D call: TRBD1 (6 bases). V was pared by 3 bases and J by 3 bases, with 14 bases between. The CDR3 runs 16 residues. Germline V CDR1 and CDR2: MDHEN, SYDVKM. CDR3 sequence: CASSFGGGQANEKLFF. The CDR3 bases are TGTGCCAGCAGTTTCGGCGGGGGCCAGGCTAATGAAAAACTGTTTTTT.

This clone was picked up many times. The chain couples TRBV19 to TRBJ1-5; 9 bases align to TRBD1. J was trimmed by 5 bases and V by 11 bases; bases with no gene match: 10. The CDR3 has 14 amino acids. Per the germline V gene, CDR1 is LNHDA and CDR2 is SQIVND (reference sequence). DNA for the CDR3: TGTGCCTCAGAGGACAGGGGACCCGATCAGCCCCAGCATTTT. This codes for CASEDRGPDQPQHF.

The table lists this clone with many counts. The chain is built from TRBV19 and TRBJ2-3; TRBD2 aligns across 7 bases. The CDR3 is 16 amino acids. V trimming: 6 bases; J trimming: 2 bases; junction bases outside the gene matches: 11. CDR1 and CDR2 from the germline V gene are LNHDA and SQIVND (reference sequence). The CDR3 reads CASRSRGGLVTDTQYF. As DNA, the CDR3 is TGTGCCAGTAGATCGCGGGGAGGGCTGGTCACAGATACGCAGTATTTT.

This clone was seen ten or more times. J is TRBJ2-1 and V is TRBV28, with no clear D. The V end was cut by 4 bases, the J end by 5 bases, with 21 bases between. The CDR3 contains 17 residues. CDR1 is MDHEN, CDR2 SYDVKM, per germline. The CDR3 here is CASSSYRVSSSNNEQFF. The CDR3 DNA reads TGTGCCAGCAGTTCGTATCGGGTTAGTTCCTCAAACAATGAGCAGTTCTTC.

This clone appeared many times. J is TRBJ2-7 and V is TRBV6-1; D call uncertain. Trimming stripped 6 bases from V and 3 bases from J, with 12 bases between. Germline V gene data show CDR1 as MNHNS and CDR2 as SASEGT. The CDR3 covers 13 residues. CDR3 sequence reads: CASRLRRFYEQYF. The CDR3 DNA sequence: TGTGCCAGCAGGCTCAGGAGATTCTACGAGCAGTACTTC.